This TCR beta chain was sequenced during a study of blood T cells in healthy people across ages. The study, taken as a whole, reports: When set beside aged donors, long-lived donors presented more naive CD4+ cells and higher diversity.

It was with a sample-barcoded 5' primer and a J-beta primer mix that a second PCR of about 7 to 12 cycles was run. From the 5' RACE reads, TCRdb called clonotypes with MiXCR, one entry per CDR3 protein. The table includes 700,000 to 850,000 distinct CDR3 sequences, roughly 35% detected once. This clonotype was seen at least ten times. Its antigen is undetermined. The V segment lost 6 bases and the J segment 8 bases; nucleotides outside the gene matches: 8. This CDR3 has 13 amino acids. All donors came from Russia, were Caucasian and healthy, and spanned ages about 6 to 100. This TCR was sampled from a man aged 18 to 29 in good health. This chain joins TRBV12-3 or TRBV12-4 and TRBJ1-2; 8 bases align to TRBD1. Sequencing input: blood. CDR3 region: CASRRTGDRGYTF. The CDR3 nucleotides read TGTGCCAGCAGACGAACAGGGGACAGGGGCTACACCTTC.